The clone carrying this TCR beta chain was seen once. The data stem from a study of blood T cell repertoires in COVID-19. The wider study: Samples of COVID-19 (acute and convalescent) were obtained from the United States, Italy and Spain. PBMCs, B-cell-depleted T cells, or T cells were the source of the cDNA or gDNA that made up the material.

In the source study's methods: Quantification of nucleated cells was approximated via reference gene primer amplification. This table comes from immunoSEQ multiplex PCR, and its TCRdb copy is limited to in-frame clones, with some not included. Clone size and V and J calls were adopted from that table, with D and trimming inferred from the DNA. In the table there are 210,000 or so clones, around four fifths of which are singletons. The CDR3 totals 19 residues. Trimming removed 10 bases at V and 0 bases at J, with 28 bases between. Germline assignment: CDR1 ENHRY and CDR2 SYGVKD. The receptor was derived from a man aged 50 to 59 with active or convalescent COVID-19. The rearrangement uses TRBV10-3 and TRBJ1-3; D not certain. What was sequenced was peripheral blood. DNA of the CDR3: TGTGCCACCAGAGGGCTTGTCGGGAAGCTCCCGGGCTCTGGAAACACCATATATTTT. Translated, it gives CATRGLVGKLPGSGNTIYF.